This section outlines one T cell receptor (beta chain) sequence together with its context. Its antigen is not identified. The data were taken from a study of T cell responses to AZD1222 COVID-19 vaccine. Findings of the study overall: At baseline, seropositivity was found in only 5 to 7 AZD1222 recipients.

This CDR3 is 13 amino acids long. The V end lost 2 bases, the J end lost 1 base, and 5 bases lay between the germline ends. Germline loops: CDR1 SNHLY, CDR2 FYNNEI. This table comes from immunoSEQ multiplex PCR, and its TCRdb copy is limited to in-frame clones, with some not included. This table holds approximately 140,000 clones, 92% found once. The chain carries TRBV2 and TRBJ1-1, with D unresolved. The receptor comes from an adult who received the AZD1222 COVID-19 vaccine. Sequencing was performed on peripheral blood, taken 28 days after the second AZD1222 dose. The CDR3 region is CASSEHPNTEAFF. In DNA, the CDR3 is TGTGCCAGCAGTGAACACCCGAACACTGAAGCTTTCTTT.